Below are 15 T cell receptor beta chains sequenced from a single sample in a study of T cell repertoires in cytomegalovirus infection. TCRdb reprocessed the reads with MiXCR, giving one entry per CDR3 protein. The data hold about 770,000 distinct CDR3 sequences, with almost 30% observed a single time. Their recognized antigens are unknown. The sequenced sample was cultured CD8+ T cells from PBMCs, obtained from culture after CMV antigen stimulation. The origin of the receptors is a human donor in good health (CMV status not recorded). Some clones in this sample may be carry-over from other donors' samples.

This clonotype was detected a few times. This sequence joins TRBV15 and TRBJ2-1, with TRBD2 matching 10 bases. This CDR3 comprises 16 residues. The germline gives CDR1 LNHNV, CDR2 YYDKDF (reference sequence). V dropped 5 bases and J dropped 4; count of bases not matched to a gene: 8. CDR3 in DNA: TGTGCCACCAGCCCTTCGGTACTAGCGGGATACAATGAGCAGTTCTTC. It translates to CATSPSVLAGYNEQFF.

A few counts support this clonotype. At one boundary the junction diverges from the germline segment, which might be a read error. This rearrangement joins TRBV24-1 to TRBJ2-2; D remains ambiguous. Germline-derived CDR1 and CDR2 are KGHDR and SFDVKD. This CDR3 has 15 residues. CDR3 coding DNA: TGTGCCACCAGCGATTTGAGACACAACACCGGGGAGCTGTTTTTT. As protein: CATSDLRHNTGELFF.

The chain carries TRBV5-1 and TRBJ1-1; D is unresolved. Trimming took off 0 bases at V and 6 bases at J, with 18 bases between the two ends. The CDR3 is 16 residues long. The germline CDR1 and CDR2 sequences are SGHRS and YFSETQ. For the CDR3, the DNA is TGCGCCAGCAGCTTGGAAATCCGGGGTGCGAGCGCTGAAGCTTTCTTT. Protein: CASSLEIRGASAEAFF.

This clonotype was counted only a few times. V is TRBV25-1 and J is TRBJ1-4, with D unresolved. CDR1 and CDR2 from the germline V gene are MGHDK and SYGVNS. The CDR3 spans 15 residues. Trimming removed 6 bases from V and 4 bases from J, with 15 bases in between. The CDR3 spells CASSPLRQLNEKLFF. CDR3 in DNA: TGTGCCAGCAGCCCACTTCGGCAGCTTAATGAAAAACTGTTTTTT.

This clonotype was seen only a few times. The J gene is TRBJ2-7, the V gene TRBV12-5; tentatively, D is TRBD1 or TRBD2 (6 bases each). CDR3 length equals 12 residues. In germline, CDR1 is LGHNT, CDR2 FRNRAP. The V and J ends lost 4 bases and 5 bases respectively, with 9 bases between them. DNA for the CDR3: TGTGCTAGTGGTTCGGGGGCTCACGAGCAGTACGTC. Protein: CASGSGAHEQYV.

The chain couples TRBV2 to TRBJ2-7; a possible D gene is TRBD2 (7 bases). The V end was cut by 4 bases, the J end by 0 bases, with 16 bases between. Germline CDR1 SNHLY, CDR2 FYNNEI. This CDR3 comprises 16 residues. The CDR3 DNA reads as TGTGCCAGCAGTGGATGGGAGGGGGGGAGCTCCTACGAGCAGTACGTC. This encodes CASSGWEGGSSYEQYV.

The genes are TRBV5-8 and TRBJ2-1; 9 bases are a match to TRBD1. Germline CDR1 is SGHTS and CDR2 is YDEGEE. The trim removed 4 bases at V and 3 bases at J, leaving 8 bases unmatched. The CDR3 is 16 amino acids. The CDR3 coding sequence is TGTGCCAGCAGCGAACGGACAGGGGAAGGCTACAATGAGCAGTTCTTC. This sequence encodes CASSERTGEGYNEQFF. Full variable domain (remainder filled in from reference TRBV5-8 and TRBJ2-1): EAGVTQSPTHLIKTRGQQATLRCSPISGHTSVYWYQQALGLGLQFLLWYDEGEERNRGNFPPRFSGRQFPNYSSELNVNALELEDSALYLCASSERTGEGYNEQFFGPGTRLTVL.

This sequence joins TRBV19 and TRBJ2-2, with 7 bases that match TRBD1. The CDR3 is 15 amino acids. The trim removed 5 bases at V and 2 bases at J, leaving 5 bases unmatched. The V gene's germline CDR1 is LNHDA and CDR2 SQIVND (reference sequence). CDR3 in DNA: TGTGCCAGTAGTTTTGGGACAGACAACACCGGGGAGCTGTTTTTT. Amino acids: CASSFGTDNTGELFF.

Comments on this clonotype: A much larger clonotype is one base distant, so this may be a read error. Because it lacks the conserved phenylalanine or tryptophan at the end, this CDR3 is likely a read error. The J gene is TRBJ2-5, the V gene TRBV7-2, with 10 nucleotides matching TRBD2. With 4 bases clipped from V and 2 bases from J, the junction kept 7 bases outside the gene matches. The CDR3 spans 16 residues. Germline CDR1 and CDR2: SGHTA and FQGNSA. As DNA, the CDR3 is TGTGCCAGCAGCTCCTCACTAGCGGGGCTGCAAGAGACCCAGTACTCC. Translated: CASSSSLAGLQETQYS.

The chain couples TRBV7-9 to TRBJ2-7; D is uncertain. The V end lost 7 bases, the J end lost 6 bases, and 16 bases lay between the germline ends. Germline assignment: CDR1 SEHNR and CDR2 FQNEAQ (reference sequence). This CDR3 is 13 amino acids long. The CDR3, as DNA: TGTGCCAGCACCCCGGGCCCTTTCCTCGAGCAGTACGTC. Protein: CASTPGPFLEQYV.

This clonotype has at least ten counts. This chain uses TRBV7-2 with TRBJ1-2; D may be TRBD1 (5 bases). This CDR3 has 14 amino acids. CDR1 is SGHTA and CDR2 is FQGNSA in the germline V gene. V lost 6 bases and J 7 bases, leaving 18 bases between the germline ends. CDR3 DNA sequence: TGTGCCAGCAGAAAGGAGGGGAACTTGGGTGGCTACACCTTC. Protein product: CASRKEGNLGGYTF.

In this sample, this clonotype turned up a few times. The chain uses TRBV7-2 and TRBJ2-1; 12 bases line up with TRBD2. Germline trimming cut 1 base from V and 4 bases from J; bases unmatched to any gene: 14. Per the germline V gene, CDR1 is SGHTA and CDR2 is FQGNSA. This CDR3 is built from 20 residues. The DNA for the CDR3 is TGTGCCAGCAGCTTAGAATTCAGACTAGCGGGGGCCGACGGGTACAATGAGCAGTTCTTC. Amino acid sequence: CASSLEFRLAGADGYNEQFF.

This clonotype was counted only a few times. The CDR3 region is CASSYSGSGNEQFF. The CDR3 nucleotides read TGTGCCAGCAGTTACTCGGGGTCGGGGAATGAGCAGTTCTTC. The chain has TRBV6-5 and TRBJ2-1, with a possible D match to TRBD2 (5 bases). CDR1 is MNHEY and CDR2 is SVGAGI in the germline V gene. Between the trimmed V and J ends, which lost 0 bases and 7 bases, there was a span of 10 bases. CDR3 length: 14 residues.

This clonotype has more than one count but fewer than ten. This sequence joins TRBV6-5 and TRBJ1-2; no firm D call. This CDR3 has 14 amino acids. Per germline, CDR1 MNHEY and CDR2 SVGAGI. Trimming took 10 bases from V and 4 from J, leaving 19 bases between them. CDR3 in amino acids: CATAPVVPFYGYTF. The DNA for the CDR3 is TGTGCCACAGCCCCCGTTGTTCCTTTCTATGGCTACACCTTC.

This clonotype occurred a few times. This sequence joins TRBV24-1 and TRBJ2-2, with a possible D match to TRBD1 (5 bases). The CDR3 is 20 residues long. Germline-derived CDR1 and CDR2 are KGHDR and SFDVKD. Trimming removed 0 bases at V and 1 base at J, with 20 bases between. CDR3 sequence reads: CATSDLLVGLETGNTGELFF. As DNA, the CDR3 is TGTGCCACCAGTGATTTGCTGGTCGGGCTCGAAACAGGGAACACCGGGGAGCTGTTTTTT.